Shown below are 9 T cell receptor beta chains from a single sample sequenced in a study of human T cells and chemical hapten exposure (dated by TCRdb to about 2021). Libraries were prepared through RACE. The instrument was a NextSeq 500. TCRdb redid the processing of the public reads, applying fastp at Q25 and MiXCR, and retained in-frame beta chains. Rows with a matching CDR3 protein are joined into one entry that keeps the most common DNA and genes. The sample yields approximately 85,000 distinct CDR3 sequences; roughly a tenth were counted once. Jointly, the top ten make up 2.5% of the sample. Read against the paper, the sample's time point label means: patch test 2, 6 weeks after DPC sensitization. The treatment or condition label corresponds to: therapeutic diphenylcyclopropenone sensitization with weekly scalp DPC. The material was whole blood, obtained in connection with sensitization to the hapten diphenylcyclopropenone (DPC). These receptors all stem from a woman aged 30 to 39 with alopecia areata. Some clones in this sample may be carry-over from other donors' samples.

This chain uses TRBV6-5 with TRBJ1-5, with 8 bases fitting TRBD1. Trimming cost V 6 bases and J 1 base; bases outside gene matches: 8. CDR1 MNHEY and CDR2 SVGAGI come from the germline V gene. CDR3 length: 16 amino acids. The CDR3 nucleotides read TGTGCCAGCAGCCGACAGGGGCGAGGGAGCAATCAGCCCCAGCATTTT. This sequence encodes CASSRQGRGSNQPQHF.

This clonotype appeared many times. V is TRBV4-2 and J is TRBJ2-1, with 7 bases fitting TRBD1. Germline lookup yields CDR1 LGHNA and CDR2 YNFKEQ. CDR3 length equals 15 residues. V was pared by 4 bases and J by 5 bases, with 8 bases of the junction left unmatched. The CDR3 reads CASSRAGGVDNEQFF. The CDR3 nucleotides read TGTGCCAGCAGCCGAGCAGGGGGAGTAGACAATGAGCAGTTCTTC.

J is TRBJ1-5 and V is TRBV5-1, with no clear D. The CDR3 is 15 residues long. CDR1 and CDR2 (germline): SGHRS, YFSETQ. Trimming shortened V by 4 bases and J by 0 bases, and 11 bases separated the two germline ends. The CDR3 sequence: CASSRDGYSNQPQHF. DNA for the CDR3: TGCGCCAGCAGCCGAGACGGTTATAGCAATCAGCCCCAGCATTTT. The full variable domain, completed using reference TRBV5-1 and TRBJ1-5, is KAGVTQTPRYLIKTRGQQVTLSCSPISGHRSVSWYQQTPGQGLQFLFEYFSETQRNKGNFPGRFSGRQFSNSRSEMNVSTLELGDSALYLCASSRDGYSNQPQHFGDGTRLSIL.

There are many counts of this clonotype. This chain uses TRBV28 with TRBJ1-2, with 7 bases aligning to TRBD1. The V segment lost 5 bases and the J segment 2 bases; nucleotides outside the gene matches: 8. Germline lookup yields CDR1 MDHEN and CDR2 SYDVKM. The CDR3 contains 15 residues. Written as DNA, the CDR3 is TGTGCCAGCAGTACCAGGGGGTCGGGGAACTATGGCTACACCTTC. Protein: CASSTRGSGNYGYTF.

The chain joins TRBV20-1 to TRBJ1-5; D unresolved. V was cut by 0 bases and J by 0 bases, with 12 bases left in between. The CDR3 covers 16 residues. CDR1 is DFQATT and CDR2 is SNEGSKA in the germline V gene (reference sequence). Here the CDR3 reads CSARDGQLYSNQPQHF. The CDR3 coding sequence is TGCAGTGCTAGAGATGGGCAGCTATATAGCAATCAGCCCCAGCATTTT.

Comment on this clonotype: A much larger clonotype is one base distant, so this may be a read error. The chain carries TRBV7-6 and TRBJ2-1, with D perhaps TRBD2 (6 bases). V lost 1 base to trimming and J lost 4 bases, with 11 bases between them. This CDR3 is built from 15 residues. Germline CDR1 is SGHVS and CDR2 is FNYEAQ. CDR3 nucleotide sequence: TGTGCCAGCAGCTTAGGGACTACTTTTTACAATGAGCAGTTCTTC. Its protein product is CASSLGTTFYNEQFF.

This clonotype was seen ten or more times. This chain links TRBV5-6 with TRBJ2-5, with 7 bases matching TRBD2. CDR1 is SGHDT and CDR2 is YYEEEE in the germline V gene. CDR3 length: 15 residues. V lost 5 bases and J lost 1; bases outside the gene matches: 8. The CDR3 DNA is TGTGCCAGCAGTCGGGCTAGCGGCTTCCAAGAGACCCAGTACTTC. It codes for CASSRASGFQETQYF.

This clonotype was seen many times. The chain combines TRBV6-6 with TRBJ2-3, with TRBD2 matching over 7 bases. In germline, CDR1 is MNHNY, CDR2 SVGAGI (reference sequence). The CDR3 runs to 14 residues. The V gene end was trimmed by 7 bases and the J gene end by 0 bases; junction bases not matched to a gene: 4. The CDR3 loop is CASTYGGSTDTQYF. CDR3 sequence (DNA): TGTGCCAGCACCTACGGGGGGAGCACAGATACGCAGTATTTT.

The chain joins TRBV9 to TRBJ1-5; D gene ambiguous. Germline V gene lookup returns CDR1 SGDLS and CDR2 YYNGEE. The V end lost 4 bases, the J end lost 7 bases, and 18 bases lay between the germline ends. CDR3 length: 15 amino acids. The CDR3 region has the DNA TGTGCCAGCAGCCCTTCGACCTGGCCAGAGCAGCCCCAGCATTTT. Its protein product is CASSPSTWPEQPQHF.